This TCR beta chain was recorded in a study of CD8+ T cells in alopecia areata. Study-wide context: Dosing spanned 6 to 18 months on tofacitinib, then 6 months off drug.

cDNA prepared by RNA extraction and subsequent reverse transcription served as the template for sequencing. TCRdb's copy holds only in-frame clones and misses some; the assay was immunoSEQ multiplex PCR. The data contain around 250,000 clones, under 70% of them singletons. Germline CDR1 reads MNHEY; CDR2 reads SMNVEV (reference sequence). CDR3 length: 18 residues. With 6 bases clipped from V and 2 bases from J, the junction kept 16 bases outside the gene matches. The V gene is TRBV27, the J gene TRBJ2-3, with 8 nucleotides matching TRBD1. This clonotype originated in a human donor with alopecia areata. This sample comprised CD4+ T cells sorted from blood, obtained at week 0. Here the CDR3 reads CASSPPGQGLSTTDTQYF. CDR3 DNA: TGTGCCAGCAGCCCCCCCGGACAGGGTCTATCCACCACAGATACGCAGTATTTT.